This TCR beta chain was recovered during a study of cytomegalovirus exposure and HLA in healthy donors. Study as a whole: Approximately 85 million unique TCRs from HLA-typed donors made up an early data release. Study-wide points: When analyzed later, the rates of TCR association showed variation by HLA locus, with DRB1 the most and HLA-C the fewest. Most sequenced TCRs were rare (though some public TCRs occurred in many donors). CMV serostatus stood as the only immune exposure information on hand.

The CDR3 extends over 16 amino acids. Germline V lookup: CDR1 SEHNR, CDR2 FQNEAQ (reference sequence). Losses at the gene ends were 1 base for V and 1 base for J; bases not matched to a gene: 5. This clone was recorded only once. Its antigen is unknown. Primers for the PCR totalled 60 Vbeta and 13 Jbeta. Assay used: immunoSEQ multiplex PCR; TCRdb lists only in-frame clones, some missing. The sample yields about 150,000 clones, 60% to 80% seen once. This chain joins TRBV7-9 and TRBJ2-3, with 7 bases matching TRBD2. The receptor was isolated from a woman in her 40s in good health and CMV-seropositive. The sequencing input was PBMCs. CDR3 sequence: CASSLERLAGTDTQYF. CDR3 nucleotides: TGTGCCAGCAGCTTAGAAAGGCTAGCGGGCACAGATACGCAGTATTTT.